Below are 26 T cell receptor beta chains sequenced from a single sample in a study of cytomegalovirus exposure and HLA in healthy donors. This PCR relied on a set of 60 Vbeta primers and 13 Jbeta primers. Repertoires were generated with immunoSEQ multiplex PCR, while TCRdb's copy carries only in-frame clones and drops some. The sample records tens of thousands of clones, approximately 70% being singletons. Sequenced sample: PBMCs. Receptors were obtained from a male donor in good health and CMV-seropositive.

The CDR3 region is CASSLRGQGYEQFF. The CDR3 nucleotides are TGCGCCAGCAGCCTCAGGGGACAGGGGTATGAGCAGTTCTTC. J is TRBJ2-1 and V is TRBV4-3; 10 bases are a match to TRBD1. Trimming removed 4 bases from V and 8 bases from J; junction bases left unmatched: 5. Germline V CDR1 and CDR2: LGHNA, YSLEER. This CDR3 region has 14 residues.

The CDR3 DNA reads TGCGCCAGCAGGACTGGGACTACTCAAGAGACCCAGTACTTC. This gives the protein CASRTGTTQETQYF. This rearrangement joins TRBV5-1 to TRBJ2-5; 7 bases map to TRBD2. J gave up 2 bases and V 5 bases, and 6 bases lay outside the gene matches. Germline V lookup: CDR1 SGHRS, CDR2 YFSETQ. The CDR3 contains 14 residues.

The chain joins TRBV2 to TRBJ2-5; the D gene is possibly TRBD1 (6 bases). The CDR3 has 14 residues. The V end lost 8 bases, the J end lost 9 bases, and 22 bases lay between the germline ends. CDR1 SNHLY and CDR2 FYNNEI come from the germline V gene. CDR3 DNA: TGTGCCAGCGCCGCCCAAACGGGTGGGGGCCCCCAGTACTTC. Its protein product is CASAAQTGGGPQYF.

This clone showed up just a few times. This sequence joins TRBV5-1 and TRBJ1-4, with TRBD1 identical over 7 bases. This CDR3 contains 15 residues. CDR1 is SGHRS and CDR2 is YFSETQ in the germline V gene. The ends lost 5 bases at V and 1 base at J; junction bases unmatched: 5. The CDR3 reads CASRRQGETNEKLFF. The CDR3 DNA reads as TGCGCCAGCAGAAGACAGGGCGAAACTAATGAAAAACTGTTTTTT.

This chain connects TRBV6-5 to TRBJ2-5; D possibly corresponds to TRBD2 (7 bases). Looked up from germline, CDR1 is MNHEY and CDR2 is SVGAGI. This CDR3 has 15 residues. Trimming shortened V by 0 bases and J by 7 bases, and 15 bases separated the two germline ends. CDR3 protein: CASSYSMGGRGTQYF. As DNA, the CDR3 is TGTGCCAGCAGTTACTCCATGGGGGGGCGAGGGACCCAGTACTTC.

The rearrangement uses TRBV6-5 and TRBJ1-3; no clear D. The V gene's germline CDR1 is MNHEY and CDR2 SVGAGI. This CDR3 has 15 amino acids. V was cut by 1 base and J by 1 base, with 8 bases left in between. CDR3 sequence: CASSYFGDSGNTIYF. The CDR3 DNA reads TGTGCCAGCAGTTACTTCGGGGATTCTGGAAACACCATATATTTT.

This sequence joins TRBV19 and TRBJ1-1; D is unresolved. This CDR3 has 12 amino acids. The V gene's germline CDR1 is LNHDA and CDR2 SQIVND (reference sequence). The V gene lost 3 bases and the J gene lost 10 bases, with 12 bases spanning the gap. The CDR3 sequence is CASSIPGIGAFF. The DNA of the CDR3 is TGTGCCAGTAGTATCCCGGGGATTGGAGCTTTCTTT.

This rearrangement joins TRBV6-5 to TRBJ1-3; possibly TRBD1 for D (6 bases). V was trimmed by 7 bases and J by 4 bases, leaving 17 bases between them. CDR3 length: 15 residues. Looked up from germline, CDR1 is MNHEY and CDR2 is SVGAGI. CDR3: CASKNGRGFGNTIYF. The CDR3 region has the DNA TGTGCCAGCAAGAACGGCAGGGGATTCGGAAACACCATATATTTT.

The chain joins TRBV28 to TRBJ2-7; TRBD2 agrees at 7 bases. This CDR3 comprises 15 residues. The germline gives CDR1 MDHEN, CDR2 SYDVKM. V shed 6 bases and J 3 bases; nucleotides not matched to a gene: 11. The CDR3 region has the DNA TGTGCCAGCAGAAGTCCGGTAGCGGGCCTCTACGAGCAGTACTTC. This sequence encodes CASRSPVAGLYEQYF.

The rearrangement joins TRBV9 to TRBJ1-4; possibly TRBD1 for D (5 bases). Germline CDR1 SGDLS, CDR2 YYNGEE. The ends were cut back, 3 bases at V and 4 bases at J, with 13 bases in the middle. This CDR3 has 15 residues. For the CDR3, the DNA is TGTGCCAGCAGCGCCCGGCCCGGGGGTAATGAAAAACTGTTTTTT. Its translation is CASSARPGGNEKLFF.

This clone turned up a few times. The V gene is TRBV5-1, the J gene TRBJ2-5; the match to TRBD2 covers 11 bases. J gave up 7 bases and V 7 bases, and 6 bases lay outside the gene matches. The germline gives CDR1 SGHRS, CDR2 YFSETQ. The CDR3 is made up of 13 amino acids. CDR3 amino acids: CASQTSGAGTQYF. For the CDR3, the DNA is TGCGCCAGCCAGACTAGCGGGGCGGGGACCCAGTACTTC. Supplemented by reference TRBV5-1 and TRBJ2-5, the full variable domain reads KAGVTQTPRYLIKTRGQQVTLSCSPISGHRSVSWYQQTPGQGLQFLFEYFSETQRNKGNFPGRFSGRQFSNSRSEMNVSTLELGDSALYLCASQTSGAGTQYFGPGTRLLVL.

The chain links TRBV2 to TRBJ2-7, with D possibly being TRBD2 (6 bases). V shed 5 bases and J shed 5 bases, with 13 bases lying between them. Per the germline V gene, CDR1 is SNHLY and CDR2 is FYNNEI. CDR3 length: 13 amino acids. In DNA form, the CDR3 reads TGTGCCAGCAGTCGGGCGGGAAGGAACGAGCAGTACTTC. It codes for CASSRAGRNEQYF.

The V gene is TRBV7-3, the J gene TRBJ2-7; D perhaps matches TRBD2 (5 bases). This CDR3 has 14 residues. Between the trimmed V and J ends, which lost 2 bases and 3 bases, there was a span of 11 bases. Germline CDR1 SGHTA, CDR2 FQGTGA. The CDR3 reads CASSLEGGSYEQYF. CDR3 sequence (DNA): TGTGCCAGCAGCTTAGAGGGTGGTAGCTACGAGCAGTACTTC.

The V gene is TRBV27, the J gene TRBJ1-2; D possibly corresponds to TRBD1 (6 bases). With 3 bases removed from V and 1 base from J, the gap between germline ends came to 6 bases. The CDR3 extends over 13 amino acids. CDR1 MNHEY and CDR2 SMNVEV come from the germline V gene (reference sequence). The CDR3 region has the DNA TGTGCCAGCAGTTTCAGGGGTAACTATGGCTACACCTTC. It specifies CASSFRGNYGYTF.

Regarding this clone: At one of its ends the junction is not consistent with the germline gene, which may arise from a read error. The chain combines TRBV7-9 with TRBJ2-5, with TRBD2 identical over 14 bases. The CDR3 spans 16 residues. Germline CDR1 SEHNR, CDR2 FQNEAQ (reference sequence). CDR3 in DNA: TGTTCCAGCAGCCGGACTAGCGGGAGGTCCCAAGAGACCCAGTACTTC. Its translation: CSSSRTSGRSQETQYF.

The rearrangement links TRBV9 to TRBJ2-2; D call uncertain. CDR1 and CDR2 (germline): SGDLS, YYNGEE. The CDR3 consists of 15 residues. The V end was cut by 3 bases, the J end by 0 bases, with 9 bases between. The CDR3 region has the DNA TGTGCCAGCAGCGCCCGACACTCGAACACCGGGGAGCTGTTTTTT. This translates into CASSARHSNTGELFF.

The rearrangement joins TRBV27 to TRBJ2-7, with TRBD2 matching 9 bases. Germline-derived CDR1 and CDR2 are MNHEY and SMNVEV (reference sequence). J was trimmed by 2 bases and V by 5 bases; bases with no gene match: 7. CDR3 size: 15 residues. CDR3 sequence (DNA): TGTGCCAGCAGTCTTCTAGCGGGGACTACCTACGAGCAGTACTTC. Its protein is CASSLLAGTTYEQYF.

This sequence joins TRBV10-1 and TRBJ2-7; weak D call: TRBD2 (6 bases). V lost 4 bases and J lost 12, with 13 bases in between. CDR1 and CDR2 (germline): WNHNN, SYGVQD (reference sequence). The CDR3 extends over 11 amino acids. CDR3 sequence reads: CASSAGQGLYF. The CDR3 region has the DNA TGCGCCAGCAGTGCGGGCCAGGGACTGTACTTC.

This chain joins TRBV7-2 and TRBJ2-7; maybe TRBD2 (5 bases). CDR1 and CDR2 (germline): SGHTA, FQGNSA. V shed 6 bases and J shed 0 bases, with 18 bases lying between them. The CDR3 length is 16 residues. CDR3 amino acids: CASSRKDSLISYEQYF. CDR3 nucleotides: TGTGCCAGCAGTCGCAAGGACTCCCTTATCTCCTACGAGCAGTACTTC.

V and J are TRBV6-6 and TRBJ1-2; D may be TRBD1 (5 bases). The CDR3 has 12 residues. Trimming pared 7 bases from V and 5 bases from J, leaving 11 bases between. The germline V gene has CDR1 MNHNY and CDR2 SVGAGI (reference sequence). The CDR3 loop is CASTPGGYGYTF. CDR3 coding DNA: TGTGCCAGCACCCCTGGGGGGTATGGCTACACCTTC.

This clone has only a few counts. V is TRBV9 and J is TRBJ2-5; no clear D gene. With the DNA end fitting TRBJ2-7 better, the J assignment may be wrong. CDR1 and CDR2 from the germline V gene are SGDLS and YYNGEE. The CDR3 has 14 residues. The CDR3 region has the DNA TGTGCCAGCAGCGGATCTCTAGAGAGAGGCGAGCAGTACTTC. It translates to CASSGSLERGEQYF.

The V gene is TRBV7-9, the J gene TRBJ2-7; 13 nucleotides agree with TRBD2. Germline V CDR1 and CDR2: SEHNR, FQNEAQ (reference sequence). After removal of 5 bases from V and 5 bases from J, the junction contained 6 bases not matched to a gene. The CDR3 sequence is 15 residues long. CDR3 bases: TGTGCCAGCAGCGCACTAGCGGGAGGGCCGGACGAGCAGTACTTC. Its protein product is CASSALAGGPDEQYF.

This chain uses TRBV4-3 with TRBJ1-3; 7 positions agree with TRBD1. The CDR3 runs to 18 residues. Trimming at V came to 0 bases and at J to 2 bases, leaving 10 bases not matched to a gene. Germline CDR1 LGHNA, CDR2 YSLEER. In DNA form, the CDR3 reads TGCGCCAGCAGCCAAGATGCCGACACAGGGGCACCTGGAAACACCATATATTTT. Translating it yields CASSQDADTGAPGNTIYF.

The chain has TRBV6-6 and TRBJ1-4; tentatively, D is TRBD1 (6 bases). Trimming shortened V by 0 bases and J by 11 bases, and 10 bases separated the two germline ends. Looked up from germline, CDR1 is MNHNY and CDR2 is SVGAGI (reference sequence). The CDR3 runs to 13 residues. The CDR3 reads CASSYSGGGKLFF. CDR3 sequence (DNA): TGTGCCAGCAGTTACTCGGGAGGGGGTAAACTGTTTTTT.

The chain employs TRBV2 and TRBJ2-3; the match to TRBD2 covers 13 bases. V was pared by 7 bases and J by 2 bases, with 9 bases of the junction left unmatched. Germline V CDR1 and CDR2: SNHLY, FYNNEI. The CDR3 contains 17 residues. CDR3 DNA: TGTGCCAGCATAGGGACTAGCGGGGAGGCTCTCACAGATACGCAGTATTTT. It codes for CASIGTSGEALTDTQYF.

This chain joins TRBV2 and TRBJ2-7, with TRBD2 identical over 10 bases. Trimming at V came to 4 bases and at J to 7 bases, leaving 7 bases not matched to a gene. CDR1 is SNHLY, CDR2 FYNNEI, per germline. The CDR3 is 14 residues long. CDR3 sequence (DNA): TGTGCCAGCAGTGGGGGACTAGCGCGGGGGGAGCAGTACTTC. This translates into CASSGGLARGEQYF.